These 13 T cell receptor beta chains came from one sample sequenced in a study of blood T cell repertoires in COVID-19. The table came from immunoSEQ multiplex PCR; TCRdb's copy has only in-frame clones and leaves some out. The sample holds about 29,000 clones, more than 80% seen once. Material: peripheral blood. The receptors stem from a human donor in a cohort sampled during active COVID-19.

The J gene is TRBJ2-7, the V gene TRBV13; TRBD2 matches at 8 bases. Looked up from germline, CDR1 is PRHDT and CDR2 is FYEKMQ (reference sequence). This CDR3 is 15 amino acids long. Trimming at V came to 1 base and at J to 8 bases, leaving 10 bases not matched to a gene. CDR3 amino acids: CASSLAAGTSPKQYF. CDR3 sequence (DNA): TGTGCCAGCAGCTTAGCCGCCGGGACTAGTCCCAAGCAGTACTTC.

The chain joins TRBV4-1 to TRBJ1-5; possibly TRBD1 for D (5 bases). V was clipped by 1 base and J by 8 bases, with 9 bases between them. Germline V gene lookup returns CDR1 MGHRA and CDR2 YSYEKL. The CDR3 consists of 13 residues. CDR3 nucleotides: TGCGCCAGCAGCCAAGTTTCGGGGGAGCCCCAGCATTTT. Protein sequence: CASSQVSGEPQHF.

The chain joins TRBV3-1 (or the pseudogene TRBV3-2) to TRBJ1-1; D is undetermined. Per the germline V gene, CDR1 is LGHDT and CDR2 is YNNKEL (reference sequence). The V end lost 0 bases, the J end lost 10 bases, and 12 bases lay between the germline ends. This CDR3 has 13 residues. The CDR3 is CASSQDRLGRAFF. In nucleotides, the CDR3 is TGTGCCAGCAGCCAAGACCGGTTGGGGAGAGCTTTCTTT.

This chain joins TRBV6-5 and TRBJ2-5, with D perhaps TRBD2 (5 bases). The germline gives CDR1 MNHEY, CDR2 SVGAGI. Trimming cost V 6 bases and J 2 bases, with 16 bases left between them. This CDR3 spans 15 amino acids. The CDR3 DNA sequence: TGTGCCAGCAGACATAGCCGGGGTCCACAAGAGACCCAGTACTTC. Translation gives CASRHSRGPQETQYF.

V is TRBV6-5 and J is TRBJ1-4; 9 nucleotides agree with TRBD1. Germline-derived CDR1 and CDR2 are MNHEY and SVGAGI. The CDR3 length is 15 residues. V dropped 9 bases and J dropped 5; count of bases not matched to a gene: 10. DNA for the CDR3: TGTGCCAGTGGACAGGGGTTAGATGCGAATGAAAAACTGTTTTTT. This codes for CASGQGLDANEKLFF.

The chain joins TRBV3-1 (or the pseudogene TRBV3-2) to TRBJ1-1; D possibly corresponds to TRBD1 (6 bases). This CDR3 contains 15 residues. V lost 0 bases and J 5 bases, leaving 13 bases between the germline ends. Germline lookup yields CDR1 LGHDT and CDR2 YNNKEL (reference sequence). CDR3 protein: CASSQDLGGRTEAFF. The CDR3 DNA reads as TGTGCCAGCAGCCAAGATCTTGGGGGCCGGACTGAAGCTTTCTTT.

J is TRBJ2-1 and V is TRBV10-3; 12 bases map to TRBD2. This CDR3 spans 15 amino acids. The germline gives CDR1 ENHRY, CDR2 SYGVKD. With V trimmed by 3 bases and J by 9 bases, 6 bases remained unmatched. The DNA of the CDR3 is TGTGCCATCAGTGAAGGTACTAGCGGGGGGTCTGAGCAGTTCTTC. Amino acids: CAISEGTSGGSEQFF.

The J gene is TRBJ2-1, the V gene TRBV18, with 8 bases identical to TRBD1. Unmatched junction bases numbered 7, after V lost 5 bases and J lost 7 bases. This CDR3 has 14 residues. Germline V CDR1 and CDR2: KGHSH, LQKENI. DNA for the CDR3: TGTGCCAGCTCAAGAACAGGGGGGAATAATGAGCAGTTCTTC. It yields the protein CASSRTGGNNEQFF.

The chain couples TRBV6-5 to TRBJ2-3; a possible D gene is TRBD2 (5 bases). The V and J ends lost 2 bases and 7 bases respectively, with 10 bases between them. The CDR3 sequence is 13 residues long. CDR1 and CDR2 (germline): MNHEY, SVGAGI. The CDR3 DNA sequence: TGTGCCAGCAGTTACCCAGGAGGCAATACGCAGTATTTT. This encodes CASSYPGGNTQYF.

The chain carries TRBV5-4 and TRBJ2-5, with 13 bases matching TRBD2. Germline CDR1 and CDR2: SGHNT and YYREEE (reference sequence). CDR3 length: 18 residues. J lost 2 bases, V lost 4 bases, and 11 bases had no gene match. As DNA, the CDR3 is TGTGCCAGCAGCCTCGGGACTAGCGGGGCGAAACGTCAAGAGACCCAGTACTTC. As protein: CASSLGTSGAKRQETQYF.

The CDR3 is CASSVAGSTDTQYF. The CDR3 region has the DNA TGTGCCAGCAGCGTAGCGGGTAGCACAGATACGCAGTATTTT. This rearrangement joins TRBV9 to TRBJ2-3; D remains unclear. CDR3 length: 14 amino acids. V shed 0 bases and J shed 0 bases, with 5 bases lying between them. Per the germline V gene, CDR1 is SGDLS and CDR2 is YYNGEE. The full variable domain, its missing parts supplied by reference TRBV9 and TRBJ2-3, is DSGVTQTPKHLITATGQRVTLRCSPRSGDLSVYWYQQSLDQGLQFLIQYYNGEERAKGNILERFSAQQFPDLHSELNLSSLELGDSALYFCASSVAGSTDTQYFGPGTRLTVL.

The chain uses TRBV6-5 and TRBJ1-2; 9 bases line up with TRBD1. V shed 6 bases and J 6 bases; nucleotides not matched to a gene: 5. This CDR3 has 13 amino acids. Per germline, CDR1 MNHEY and CDR2 SVGAGI. The CDR3 DNA reads TGTGCCAGCAGGACGGGGACAGGGCATGGCTACACCTTC. It encodes CASRTGTGHGYTF.

The chain links TRBV5-5 to TRBJ1-6; 9 bases agree with TRBD1. The CDR3 runs 14 residues. V shed 4 bases, J shed 10 bases, and the junction held 6 bases outside the gene matches. The germline gives CDR1 SGHKS, CDR2 YYEKEE (reference sequence). The CDR3, as DNA: TGTGCCAGCAGCCCCGGGACAGGGAAATCACCCCTCCACTTT. This translates into CASSPGTGKSPLHF.